This T cell receptor (beta chain) originates from a study of molecular identifiers for immune sequencing clone quantification. Findings of the study overall: Clones with over 20 RNA copies captured over 99% of effector molecules but under 1% of naive ones.

This clonotype was seen a handful of times. The antigen is undetermined. Using its own MiXCR run on the PCR reads, TCRdb lists one record per CDR3 protein. The table lists about half a million distinct CDR3 sequences, approximately 25% of them singletons. The CDR3 contains 14 residues. V lost 6 bases and J 4 bases, leaving 15 bases between the germline ends. The TCR sequence derives from a human donor in good health. Some libraries in this study had Jurkat cell RNA spiked in. The rearrangement joins TRBV12-3 or TRBV12-4 to TRBJ1-2; possibly TRBD1 for D (6 bases). Material for sequencing was naive CD8+ T cells from blood, with Jurkat cell RNA spiked in. This sample's subset: FACS-sorted CD8+CD4-CCR7+CD45RA+ naive T cells. CDR3 nucleotide sequence: TGTGCCAGCAGATCGACAGGAAATGGCTATGGCTACACCTTC. It encodes CASRSTGNGYGYTF.